The clone carrying this TCR beta chain has a count of ten or more. The antigen remains unidentified. This entry belongs to a study of T cell repertoires in cytomegalovirus infection. Study background: CMV infection and matching HLA type were both indicated by public TCR beta signatures. Study-level points and caveats: Cumulative public TCR beta family frequency identified CMV carriers with the relevant HLA. Clonotype analysis showed dominance of the ex vivo response by HLA-C-restricted CMV-specific TCR beta clonotypes.

TCRdb reprocessed the reads with MiXCR, giving one entry per CDR3 protein. The sample carries approximately 140,000 distinct CDR3 sequences, roughly 25% recorded once. Germline V gives CDR1 SGHVT, CDR2 SQSDAQ. V lost 5 bases and J lost 4; bases outside the gene matches: 9. This CDR3 contains 15 residues. The rearrangement uses TRBV7-4 and TRBJ2-7; 9 bases map to TRBD1. The sample taken for sequencing was PBMCs, sequenced either directly or after in vitro stimulation (not recorded which). This receptor was identified in a human donor in good health (CMV status not recorded). Some clones in this sample may be carry-over from other donors' samples. CDR3 in DNA: TGTGCCAGCAGCCCCTTTCCGGGACAGGGATACGAGCAGTACTTC. Amino acids: CASSPFPGQGYEQYF.